The T cell receptor (beta chain) under discussion was sequenced for a study of cytomegalovirus exposure and HLA in healthy donors. Primers included in the PCR were 60 Vbeta and 13 Jbeta primers. This table comes from immunoSEQ multiplex PCR, and its TCRdb copy is limited to in-frame clones, with some not included. The sample lists about 120,000 clones, around three quarters occurring once. The germline gives CDR1 MNHEY, CDR2 SVGAGI. J gave up 6 bases and V 5 bases, and 6 bases lay outside the gene matches. This CDR3 spans 13 amino acids. Sequencing input: PBMCs. The rearrangement joins TRBV6-5 to TRBJ1-1, with 7 bases matching TRBD1. This TCR derives from a woman between 18 and 29 years old in good health and CMV-seropositive. DNA for the CDR3: TGTGCCAGCAGTAACCACAGGGGCTCTGAAGCTTTCTTT. This translates into CASSNHRGSEAFF.